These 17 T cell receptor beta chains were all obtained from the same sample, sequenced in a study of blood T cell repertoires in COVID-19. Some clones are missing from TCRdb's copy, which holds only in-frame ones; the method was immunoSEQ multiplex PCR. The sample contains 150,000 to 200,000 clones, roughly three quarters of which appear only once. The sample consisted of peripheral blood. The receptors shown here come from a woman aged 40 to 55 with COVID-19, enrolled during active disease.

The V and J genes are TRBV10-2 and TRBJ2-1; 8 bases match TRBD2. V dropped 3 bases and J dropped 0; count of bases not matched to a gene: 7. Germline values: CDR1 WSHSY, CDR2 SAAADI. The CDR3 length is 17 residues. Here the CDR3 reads CASSDRGGTNSYNEQFF. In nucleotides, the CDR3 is TGCGCCAGCAGTGATCGCGGGGGGACCAACTCCTACAATGAGCAGTTCTTC.

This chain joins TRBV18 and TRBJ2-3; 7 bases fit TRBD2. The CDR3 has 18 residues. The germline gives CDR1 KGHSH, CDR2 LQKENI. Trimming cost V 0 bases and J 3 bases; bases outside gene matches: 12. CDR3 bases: TGTGCCAGCTCACCACCGTCGGCAGTAGCGGGTACAACAGATACGCAGTATTTT. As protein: CASSPPSAVAGTTDTQYF.

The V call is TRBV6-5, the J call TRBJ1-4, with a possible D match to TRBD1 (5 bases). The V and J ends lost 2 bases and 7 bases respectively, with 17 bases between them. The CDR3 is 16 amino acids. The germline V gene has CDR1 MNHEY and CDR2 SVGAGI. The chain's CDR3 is CASSYARARAGEKLFF. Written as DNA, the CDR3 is TGTGCCAGCAGTTACGCTAGGGCCAGGGCCGGTGAAAAACTGTTTTTT.

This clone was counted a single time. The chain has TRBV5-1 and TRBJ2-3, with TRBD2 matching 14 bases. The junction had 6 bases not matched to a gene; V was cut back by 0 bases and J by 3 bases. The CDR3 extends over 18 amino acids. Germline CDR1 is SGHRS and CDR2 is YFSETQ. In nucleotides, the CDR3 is TGCGCCAGCAGCTTGGGTCGGACTAGCGGGAGGAATACAGATACGCAGTATTTT. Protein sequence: CASSLGRTSGRNTDTQYF.

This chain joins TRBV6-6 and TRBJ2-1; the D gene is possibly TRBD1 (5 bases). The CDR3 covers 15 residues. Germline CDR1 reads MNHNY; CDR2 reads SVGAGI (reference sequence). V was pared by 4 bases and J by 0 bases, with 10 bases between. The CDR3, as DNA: TGTGCCAGCAGTTTAGGGGTAGGCTCCTACAATGAGCAGTTCTTC. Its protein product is CASSLGVGSYNEQFF.

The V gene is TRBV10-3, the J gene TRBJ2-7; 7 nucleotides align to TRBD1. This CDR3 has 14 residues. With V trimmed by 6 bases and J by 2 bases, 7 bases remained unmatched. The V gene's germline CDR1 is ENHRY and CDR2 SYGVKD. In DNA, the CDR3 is TGTGCCATCAGGGGATCCGGGACAGCCTACGAGCAGTACTTC. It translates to CAIRGSGTAYEQYF.

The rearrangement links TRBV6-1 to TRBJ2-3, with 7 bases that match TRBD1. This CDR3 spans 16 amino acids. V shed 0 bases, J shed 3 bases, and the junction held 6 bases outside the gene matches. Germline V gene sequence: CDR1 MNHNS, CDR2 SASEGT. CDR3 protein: CASSEAQGIWTDTQYF. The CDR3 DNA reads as TGTGCCAGCAGTGAAGCACAGGGGATTTGGACAGATACGCAGTATTTT.

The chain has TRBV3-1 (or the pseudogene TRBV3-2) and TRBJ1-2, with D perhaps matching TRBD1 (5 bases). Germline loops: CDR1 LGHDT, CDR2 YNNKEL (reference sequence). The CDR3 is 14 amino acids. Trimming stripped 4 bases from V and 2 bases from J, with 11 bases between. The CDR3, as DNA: TGTGCCAGCAGCCCCCCTGGGGGGAACTATGGCTACACCTTC. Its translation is CASSPPGGNYGYTF.

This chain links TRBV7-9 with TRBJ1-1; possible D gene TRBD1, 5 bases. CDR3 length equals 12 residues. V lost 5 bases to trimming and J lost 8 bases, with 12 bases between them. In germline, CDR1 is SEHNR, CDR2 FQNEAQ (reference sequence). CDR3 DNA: TGTGCCAGCAGCCCTGCAGCAGGGGAAGCTTTCTTT. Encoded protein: CASSPAAGEAFF.

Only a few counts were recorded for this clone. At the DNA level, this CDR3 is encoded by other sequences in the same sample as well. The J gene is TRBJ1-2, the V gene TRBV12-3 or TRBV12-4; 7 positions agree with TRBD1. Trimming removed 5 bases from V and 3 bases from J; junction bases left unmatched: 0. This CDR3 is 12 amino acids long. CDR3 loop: CASSGTDYGYTF. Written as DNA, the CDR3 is TGTGCCAGCAGTGGGACAGACTATGGCTACACCTTC.

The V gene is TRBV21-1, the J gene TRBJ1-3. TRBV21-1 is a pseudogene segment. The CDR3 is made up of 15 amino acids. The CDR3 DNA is TGTGCCAGCAGCAAAGTTCGGGGGGAAGGAAACACCATATATTTT. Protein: CASSKVRGEGNTIYF.

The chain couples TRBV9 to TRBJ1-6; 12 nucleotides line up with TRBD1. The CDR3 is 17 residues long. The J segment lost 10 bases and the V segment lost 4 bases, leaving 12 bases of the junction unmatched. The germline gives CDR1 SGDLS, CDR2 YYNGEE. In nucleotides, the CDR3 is TGTGCCAGCAGCCCAGGGACAGGGGGCGCGGGAAGCTCACCCCTCCACTTT. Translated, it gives CASSPGTGGAGSSPLHF. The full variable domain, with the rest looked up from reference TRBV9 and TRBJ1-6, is DSGVTQTPKHLITATGQRVTLRCSPRSGDLSVYWYQQSLDQGLQFLIQYYNGEERAKGNILERFSAQQFPDLHSELNLSSLELGDSALYFCASSPGTGGAGSSPLHFGNGTRLTVT.

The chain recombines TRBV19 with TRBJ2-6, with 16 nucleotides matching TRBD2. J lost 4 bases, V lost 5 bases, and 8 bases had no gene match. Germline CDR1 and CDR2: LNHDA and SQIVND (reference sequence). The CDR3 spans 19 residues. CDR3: CASSSGLAGGNLGANVLTF. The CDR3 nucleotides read TGTGCCAGTAGTTCGGGACTAGCGGGAGGGAATCTAGGGGCCAACGTCCTGACTTTC.

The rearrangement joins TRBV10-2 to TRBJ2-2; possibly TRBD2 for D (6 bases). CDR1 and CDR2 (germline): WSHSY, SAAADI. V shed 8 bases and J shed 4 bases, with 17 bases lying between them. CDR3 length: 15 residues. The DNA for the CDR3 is TGCGCCAGCCGACGCCCTAGCGTCTTCACCGGGGAGCTGTTTTTT. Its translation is CASRRPSVFTGELFF.

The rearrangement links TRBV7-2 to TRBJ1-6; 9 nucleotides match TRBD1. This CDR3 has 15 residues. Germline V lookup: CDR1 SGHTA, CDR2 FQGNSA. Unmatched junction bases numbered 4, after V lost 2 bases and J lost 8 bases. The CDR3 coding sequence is TGTGCCAGCAGCTTACGGGGGGACAGGGATTCACCCCTCCACTTT. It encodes CASSLRGDRDSPLHF. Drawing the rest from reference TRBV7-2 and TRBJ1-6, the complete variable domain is GAGVSQSPSNKVTEKGKDVELRCDPISGHTALYWYRQSLGQGLEFLIYFQGNSAPDKSGLPSDRFSAERTGGSVSTLTIQRTQQEDSAVYLCASSLRGDRDSPLHFGNGTRLTVT.

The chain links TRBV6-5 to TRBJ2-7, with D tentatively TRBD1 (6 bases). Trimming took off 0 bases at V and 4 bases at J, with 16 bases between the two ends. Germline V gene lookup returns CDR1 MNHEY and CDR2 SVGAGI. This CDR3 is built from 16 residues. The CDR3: CASSYSFRTDGYEQYF. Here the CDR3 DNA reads TGTGCCAGCAGTTACTCCTTCAGGACAGACGGATACGAGCAGTACTTC.

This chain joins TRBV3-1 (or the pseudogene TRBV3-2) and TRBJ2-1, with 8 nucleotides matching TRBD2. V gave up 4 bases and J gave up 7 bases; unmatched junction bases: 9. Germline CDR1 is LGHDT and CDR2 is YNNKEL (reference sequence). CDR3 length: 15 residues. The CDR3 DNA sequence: TGTGCCAGCAGCCGTGGAGCGGGAGTTTTAAATGAGCAGTTCTTC. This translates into CASSRGAGVLNEQFF.